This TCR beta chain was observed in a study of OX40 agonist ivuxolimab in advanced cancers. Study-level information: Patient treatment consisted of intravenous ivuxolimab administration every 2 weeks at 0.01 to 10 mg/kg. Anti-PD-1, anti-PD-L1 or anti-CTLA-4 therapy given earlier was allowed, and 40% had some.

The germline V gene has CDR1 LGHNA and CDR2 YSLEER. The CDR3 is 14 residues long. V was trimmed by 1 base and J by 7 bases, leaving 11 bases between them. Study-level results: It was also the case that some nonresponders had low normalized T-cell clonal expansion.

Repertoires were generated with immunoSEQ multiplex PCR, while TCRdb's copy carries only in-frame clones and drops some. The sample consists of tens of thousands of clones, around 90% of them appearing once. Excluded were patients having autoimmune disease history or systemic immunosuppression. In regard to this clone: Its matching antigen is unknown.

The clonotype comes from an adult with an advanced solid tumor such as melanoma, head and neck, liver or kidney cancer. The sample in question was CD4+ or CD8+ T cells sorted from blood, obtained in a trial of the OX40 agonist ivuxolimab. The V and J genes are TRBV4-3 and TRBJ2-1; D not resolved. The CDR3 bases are TGCGCCAGCAGCCAAGCTCTCCGCGGAAATGAGCAGTTCTTC. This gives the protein CASSQALRGNEQFF.